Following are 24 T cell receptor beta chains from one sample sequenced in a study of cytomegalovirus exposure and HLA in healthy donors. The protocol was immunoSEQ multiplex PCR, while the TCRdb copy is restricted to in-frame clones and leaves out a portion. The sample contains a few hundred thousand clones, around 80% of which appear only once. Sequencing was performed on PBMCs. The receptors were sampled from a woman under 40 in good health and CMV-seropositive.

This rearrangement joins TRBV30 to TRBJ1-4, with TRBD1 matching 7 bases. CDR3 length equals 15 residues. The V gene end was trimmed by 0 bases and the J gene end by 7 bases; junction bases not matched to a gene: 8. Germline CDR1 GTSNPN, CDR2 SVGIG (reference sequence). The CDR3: CAWSVIGGRGEKLFF. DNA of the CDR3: TGTGCCTGGAGTGTAATAGGGGGCAGGGGTGAAAAACTGTTTTTT.

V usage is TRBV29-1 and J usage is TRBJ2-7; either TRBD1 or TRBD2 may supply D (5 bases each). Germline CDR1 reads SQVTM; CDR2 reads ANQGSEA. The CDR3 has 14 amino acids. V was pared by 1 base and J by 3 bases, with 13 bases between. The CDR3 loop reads CSVEGGTGNYEQYF. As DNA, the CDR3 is TGCAGCGTTGAAGGTGGGACGGGGAACTACGAGCAGTACTTC.

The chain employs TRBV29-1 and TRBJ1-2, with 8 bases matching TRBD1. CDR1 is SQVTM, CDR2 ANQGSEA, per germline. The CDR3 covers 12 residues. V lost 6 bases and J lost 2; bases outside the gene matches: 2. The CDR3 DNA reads TGCAGCGTACGGACAGGGAACTATGGCTACACCTTC. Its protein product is CSVRTGNYGYTF.

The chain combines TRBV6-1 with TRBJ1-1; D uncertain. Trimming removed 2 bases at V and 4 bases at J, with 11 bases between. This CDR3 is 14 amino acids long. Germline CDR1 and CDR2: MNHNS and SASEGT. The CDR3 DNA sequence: TGTGCCAGCAGTGAATATAGGGTCAGCACTGAAGCTTTCTTT. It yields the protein CASSEYRVSTEAFF.

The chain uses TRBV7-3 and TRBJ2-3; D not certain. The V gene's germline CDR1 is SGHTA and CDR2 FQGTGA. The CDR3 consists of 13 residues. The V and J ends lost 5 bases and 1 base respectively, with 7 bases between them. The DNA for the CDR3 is TGTGCCAGCAGCGCCTTCGGCACAGATACGCAGTATTTT. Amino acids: CASSAFGTDTQYF.

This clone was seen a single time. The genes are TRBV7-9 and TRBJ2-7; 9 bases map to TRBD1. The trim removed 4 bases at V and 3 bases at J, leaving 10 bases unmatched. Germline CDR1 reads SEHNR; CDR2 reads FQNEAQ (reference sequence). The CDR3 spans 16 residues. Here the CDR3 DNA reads TGTGCCAGCAGCTCCTTTCGAGGACAGGGGTTCTACGAGCAGTACTTC. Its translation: CASSSFRGQGFYEQYF.

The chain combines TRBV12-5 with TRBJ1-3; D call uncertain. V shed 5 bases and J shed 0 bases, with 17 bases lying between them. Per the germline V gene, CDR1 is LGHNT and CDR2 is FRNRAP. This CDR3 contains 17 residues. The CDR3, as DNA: TGTGCTAGTGGTCTCCTGAGGAGTGGCTTCTCTGGAAACACCATATATTTT. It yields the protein CASGLLRSGFSGNTIYF. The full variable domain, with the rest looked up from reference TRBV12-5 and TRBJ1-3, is DARVTQTPRHKVTEMGQEVTMRCQPILGHNTVFWYRQTMMQGLELLAYFRNRAPLDDSGMPKDRFSAEMPDATLATLKIQPSEPRDSAVYFCASGLLRSGFSGNTIYFGEGSWLTVV.

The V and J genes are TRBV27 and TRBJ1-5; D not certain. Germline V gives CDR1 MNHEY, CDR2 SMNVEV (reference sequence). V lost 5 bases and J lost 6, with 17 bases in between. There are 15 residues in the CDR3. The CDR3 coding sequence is TGTGCCAGCAGTATAAACAATCAAGGGATTCAGCCCCAGCATTTT. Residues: CASSINNQGIQPQHF.

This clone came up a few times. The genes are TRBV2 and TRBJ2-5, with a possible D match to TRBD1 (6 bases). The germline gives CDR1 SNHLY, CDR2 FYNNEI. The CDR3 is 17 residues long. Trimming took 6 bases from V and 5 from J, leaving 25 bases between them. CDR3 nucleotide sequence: TGTGCCAGCAGACCGAGGGGGACATCGGACGGCGGGGAGACCCAGTACTTC. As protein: CASRPRGTSDGGETQYF.

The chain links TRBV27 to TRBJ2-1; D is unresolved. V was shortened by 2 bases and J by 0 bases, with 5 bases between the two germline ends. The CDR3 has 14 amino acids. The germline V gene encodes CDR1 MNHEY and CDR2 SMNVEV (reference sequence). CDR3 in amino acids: CASSLADSYNEQFF. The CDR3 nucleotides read TGTGCCAGCAGTTTAGCAGACTCCTACAATGAGCAGTTCTTC.

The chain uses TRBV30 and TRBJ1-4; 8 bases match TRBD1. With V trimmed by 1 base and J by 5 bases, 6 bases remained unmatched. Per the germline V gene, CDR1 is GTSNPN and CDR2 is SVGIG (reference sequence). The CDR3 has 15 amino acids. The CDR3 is CAWSEPGQENEKLFF. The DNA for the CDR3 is TGTGCCTGGAGTGAACCGGGACAGGAGAATGAAAAACTGTTTTTT.

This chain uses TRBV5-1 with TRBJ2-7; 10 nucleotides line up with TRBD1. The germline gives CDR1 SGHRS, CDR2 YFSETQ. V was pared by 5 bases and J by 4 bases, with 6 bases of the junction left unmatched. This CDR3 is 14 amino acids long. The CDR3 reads CASRRGQGEYEQYF. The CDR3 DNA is TGCGCCAGCAGACGAGGACAGGGGGAGTACGAGCAGTACTTC.

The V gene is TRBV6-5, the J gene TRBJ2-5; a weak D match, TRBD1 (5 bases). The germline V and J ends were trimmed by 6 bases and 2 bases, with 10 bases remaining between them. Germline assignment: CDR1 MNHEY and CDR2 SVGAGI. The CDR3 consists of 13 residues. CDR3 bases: TGTGCCAGCAGCACGACAGATCAAGAGACCCAGTACTTC. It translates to CASSTTDQETQYF.

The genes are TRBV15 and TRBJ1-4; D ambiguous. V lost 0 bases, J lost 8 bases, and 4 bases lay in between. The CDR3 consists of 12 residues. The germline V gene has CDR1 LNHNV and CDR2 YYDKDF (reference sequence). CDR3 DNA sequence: TGTGCCACCAGCAGAGATTTCGAAAAACTGTTTTTT. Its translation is CATSRDFEKLFF.

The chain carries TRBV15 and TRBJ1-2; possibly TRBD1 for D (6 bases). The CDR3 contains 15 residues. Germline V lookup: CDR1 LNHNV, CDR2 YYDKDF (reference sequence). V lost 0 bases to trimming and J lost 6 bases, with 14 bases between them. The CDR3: CATSRDQRGRNGYTF. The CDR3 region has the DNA TGTGCCACCAGCAGAGATCAAAGGGGGAGAAATGGCTACACCTTC.

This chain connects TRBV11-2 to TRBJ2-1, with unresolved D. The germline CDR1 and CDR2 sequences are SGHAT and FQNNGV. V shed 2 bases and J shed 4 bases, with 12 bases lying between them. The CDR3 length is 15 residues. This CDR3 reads CASSLSAYGYNEQFF. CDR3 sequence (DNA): TGTGCCAGCAGCTTATCCGCCTATGGATACAATGAGCAGTTCTTC.

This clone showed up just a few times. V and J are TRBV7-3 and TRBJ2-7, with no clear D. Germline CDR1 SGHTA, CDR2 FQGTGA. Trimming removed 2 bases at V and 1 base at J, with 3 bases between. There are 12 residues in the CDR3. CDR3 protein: CASSLQSYEQYF. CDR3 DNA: TGTGCCAGCAGCTTACAGTCCTACGAGCAGTACTTC.

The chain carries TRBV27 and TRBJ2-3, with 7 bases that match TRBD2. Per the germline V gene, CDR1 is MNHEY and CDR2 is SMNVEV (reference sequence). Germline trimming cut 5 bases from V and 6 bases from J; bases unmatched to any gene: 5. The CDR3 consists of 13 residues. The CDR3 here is CASSPGGGDTQYF. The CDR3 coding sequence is TGTGCCAGCAGTCCGGGGGGAGGCGATACGCAGTATTTT.

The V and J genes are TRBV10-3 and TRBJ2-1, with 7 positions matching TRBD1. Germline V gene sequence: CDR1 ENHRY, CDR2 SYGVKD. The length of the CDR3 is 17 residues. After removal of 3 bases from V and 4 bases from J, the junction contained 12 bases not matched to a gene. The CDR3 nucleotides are TGTGCCATCAGTGATGACAGGGAATCGAGACGGTACAATGAGCAGTTCTTC. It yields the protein CAISDDRESRRYNEQFF.

CDR3 region: CASSPTGTGSGGYTF. The CDR3 DNA follows: TGTGCCAGCTCACCTACCGGGACGGGCTCGGGTGGCTACACCTTC. The genes are TRBV18 and TRBJ1-2; D may be TRBD1 (5 bases). The CDR3 extends over 15 amino acids. Germline assignment: CDR1 KGHSH and CDR2 LQKENI. Trimming removed 3 bases from V and 7 bases from J, with 18 bases in between.

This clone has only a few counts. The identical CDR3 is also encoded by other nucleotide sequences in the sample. The CDR3 spells CASSLEGGSSYEQYF. The CDR3 DNA sequence: TGCGCCAGCAGCTTGGAGGGAGGGAGCTCCTACGAGCAGTACTTC. The chain is built from TRBV5-1 and TRBJ2-7; 7 nucleotides line up with TRBD2. The CDR3 covers 15 residues. Germline V lookup: CDR1 SGHRS, CDR2 YFSETQ. With V trimmed by 0 bases and J by 0 bases, 3 bases remained unmatched.

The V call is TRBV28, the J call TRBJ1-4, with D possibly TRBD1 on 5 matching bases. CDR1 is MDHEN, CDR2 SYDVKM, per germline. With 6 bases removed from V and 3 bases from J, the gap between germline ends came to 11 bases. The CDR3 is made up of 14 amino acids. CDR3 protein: CASSHDSPNEKLFF. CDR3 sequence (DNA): TGTGCCAGCAGCCACGACAGCCCTAATGAAAAACTGTTTTTT.

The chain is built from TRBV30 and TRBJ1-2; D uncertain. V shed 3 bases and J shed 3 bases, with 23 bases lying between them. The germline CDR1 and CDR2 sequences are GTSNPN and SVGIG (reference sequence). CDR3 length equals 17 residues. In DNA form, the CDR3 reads TGTGCCTGGAGACCCCCGGGGTGGGGTGCTTCGGACTATGGCTACACCTTC. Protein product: CAWRPPGWGASDYGYTF.

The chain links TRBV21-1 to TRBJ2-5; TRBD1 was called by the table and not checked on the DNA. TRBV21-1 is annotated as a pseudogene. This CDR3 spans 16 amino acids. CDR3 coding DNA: TGTGCCAGCAGAAACACGGACAGAGGAAAACAAGAGACCCAGTACTTC. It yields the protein CASRNTDRGKQETQYF.